Detailed here is one T cell receptor beta chain. Produced via immunoSEQ multiplex PCR; TCRdb's table is partial and in-frame only. The table has approximately 470,000 clones, around 87% seen once; the top ten hold 0.7%. In germline, CDR1 is MNHEY, CDR2 SMNVEV (reference sequence). This CDR3 region has 14 residues. Trimming cost V 11 bases and J 4 bases, with 17 bases left between them. This specimen belongs to a study of blood T cell repertoires in COVID-19. Background on the study: Nucleic acid was either cDNA or gDNA, and it came from T cells, B-cell-depleted T cells, or PBMCs.

The sequenced sample consisted of PBMCs or T cells enriched from blood (not recorded which). This clonotype originated in a woman aged 18-35 years who had recovered from COVID-19. This chain links TRBV27 with TRBJ2-2; a possible D gene is TRBD1 (6 bases). The CDR3 loop is CACPRGFSTGELFF. The CDR3, as DNA: TGTGCCTGCCCTAGGGGGTTCAGCACCGGGGAGCTGTTTTTT.